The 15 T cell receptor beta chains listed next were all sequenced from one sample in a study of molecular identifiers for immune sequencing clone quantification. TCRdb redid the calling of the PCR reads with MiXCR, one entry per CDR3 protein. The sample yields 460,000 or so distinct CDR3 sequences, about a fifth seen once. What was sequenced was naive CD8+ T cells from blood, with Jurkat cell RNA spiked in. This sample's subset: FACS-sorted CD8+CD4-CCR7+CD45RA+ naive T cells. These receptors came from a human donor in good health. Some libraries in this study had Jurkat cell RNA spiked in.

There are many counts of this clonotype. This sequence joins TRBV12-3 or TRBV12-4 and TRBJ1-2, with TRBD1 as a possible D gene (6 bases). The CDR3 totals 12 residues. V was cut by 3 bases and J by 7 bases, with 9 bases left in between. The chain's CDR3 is CASSLGGAGYTF. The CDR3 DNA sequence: TGTGCCAGCAGTTTGGGGGGGGCTGGCTACACCTTC.

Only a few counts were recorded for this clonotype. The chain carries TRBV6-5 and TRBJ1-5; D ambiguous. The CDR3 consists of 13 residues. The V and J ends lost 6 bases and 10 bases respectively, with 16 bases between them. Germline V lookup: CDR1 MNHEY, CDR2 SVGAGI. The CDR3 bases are TGTGCCAGCAGCCTTCAAGCGGCCTCTCCCCAGCATTTT. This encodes CASSLQAASPQHF.

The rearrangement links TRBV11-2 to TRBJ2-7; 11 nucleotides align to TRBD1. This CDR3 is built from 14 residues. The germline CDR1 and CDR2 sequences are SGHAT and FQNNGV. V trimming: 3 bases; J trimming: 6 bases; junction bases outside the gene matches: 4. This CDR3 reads CASSFGQGAGEQYF. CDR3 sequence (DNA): TGTGCCAGCAGCTTCGGACAGGGGGCGGGCGAGCAGTACTTC.

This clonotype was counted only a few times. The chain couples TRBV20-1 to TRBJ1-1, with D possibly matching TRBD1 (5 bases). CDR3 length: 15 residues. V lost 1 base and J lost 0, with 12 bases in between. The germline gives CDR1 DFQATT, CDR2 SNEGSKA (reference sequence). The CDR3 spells CSARVPHRMNTEAFF. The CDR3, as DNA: TGCAGTGCTAGAGTTCCCCACAGGATGAACACTGAAGCTTTCTTT.

In DNA form, the CDR3 reads TGTGCCAGCAGCCGATATTTAGGACTAGCGGGAGACGGGCCCACCTACAATGAGCAGTTCTTC. Translation gives CASSRYLGLAGDGPTYNEQFF. V and J are TRBV13 and TRBJ2-1; 13 bases align to TRBD2. Per the germline V gene, CDR1 is PRHDT and CDR2 is FYEKMQ (reference sequence). This CDR3 has 21 residues. With V trimmed by 5 bases and J by 2 bases, 18 bases remained unmatched.

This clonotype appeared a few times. CDR3 coding DNA: TGCGCCAGCAGCCACTCTCGGGGGTCCGGCACTGAAGCTTTCTTT. This gives the protein CASSHSRGSGTEAFF. The V gene is TRBV10-2, the J gene TRBJ1-1; D is possibly TRBD1 (5 bases). The CDR3 runs 15 residues. From germline, CDR1 is WSHSY and CDR2 SAAADI. The V end lost 6 bases, the J end lost 4 bases, and 18 bases lay between the germline ends.

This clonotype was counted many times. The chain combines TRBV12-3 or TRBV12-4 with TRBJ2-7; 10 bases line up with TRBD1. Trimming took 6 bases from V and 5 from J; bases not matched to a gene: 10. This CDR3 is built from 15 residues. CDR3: CASSQTGTGVDEQYF. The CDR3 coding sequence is TGTGCCAGCAGCCAAACCGGGACAGGGGTCGACGAGCAGTACTTC.

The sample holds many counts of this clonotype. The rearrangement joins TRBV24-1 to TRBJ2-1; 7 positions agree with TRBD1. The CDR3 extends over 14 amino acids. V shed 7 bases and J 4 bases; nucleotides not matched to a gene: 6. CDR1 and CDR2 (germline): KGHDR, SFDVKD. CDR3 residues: CATSAGTEYNEQFF. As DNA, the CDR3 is TGTGCCACCAGCGCCGGGACAGAATACAATGAGCAGTTCTTC.

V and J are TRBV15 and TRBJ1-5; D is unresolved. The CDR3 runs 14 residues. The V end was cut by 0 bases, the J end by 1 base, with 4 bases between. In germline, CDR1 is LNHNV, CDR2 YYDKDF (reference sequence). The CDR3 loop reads CATSRELSNQPQHF. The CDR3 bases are TGTGCCACCAGCAGAGAGTTGAGCAATCAGCCCCAGCATTTT.

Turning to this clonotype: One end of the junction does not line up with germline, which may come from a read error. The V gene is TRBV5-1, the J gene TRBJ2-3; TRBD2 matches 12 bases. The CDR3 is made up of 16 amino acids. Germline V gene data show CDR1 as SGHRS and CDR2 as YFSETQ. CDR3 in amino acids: CASSVGLAGFTDTRYF. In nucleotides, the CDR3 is TGCGCCAGCAGCGTTGGACTAGCGGGGTTCACAGATACGCGGTATTTT.

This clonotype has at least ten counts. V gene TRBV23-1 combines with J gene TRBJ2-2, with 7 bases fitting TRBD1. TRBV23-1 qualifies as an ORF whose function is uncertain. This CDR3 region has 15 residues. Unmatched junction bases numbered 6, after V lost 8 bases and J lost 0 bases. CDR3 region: CASVDRDPNTGELFF. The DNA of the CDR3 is TGCGCCAGCGTCGACAGGGACCCGAACACCGGGGAGCTGTTTTTT.

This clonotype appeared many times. This CDR3 reads CSVEILGQGAYEQYF. CDR3 nucleotide sequence: TGCAGCGTTGAGATCCTGGGACAGGGGGCTTACGAGCAGTACTTC. The chain links TRBV29-1 to TRBJ2-7; TRBD1 agrees at 12 bases. Germline loops: CDR1 SQVTM, CDR2 ANQGSEA. Trimming removed 3 bases from V and 4 bases from J; junction bases left unmatched: 7. There are 15 residues in the CDR3.

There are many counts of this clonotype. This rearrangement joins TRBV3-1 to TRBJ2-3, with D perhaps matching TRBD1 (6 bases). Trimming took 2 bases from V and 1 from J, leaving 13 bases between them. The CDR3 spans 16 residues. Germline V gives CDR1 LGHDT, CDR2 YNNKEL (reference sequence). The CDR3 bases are TGTGCCAGCAGCCAACGCGAGGCAGGGGGCACAGATACGCAGTATTTT. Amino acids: CASSQREAGGTDTQYF.

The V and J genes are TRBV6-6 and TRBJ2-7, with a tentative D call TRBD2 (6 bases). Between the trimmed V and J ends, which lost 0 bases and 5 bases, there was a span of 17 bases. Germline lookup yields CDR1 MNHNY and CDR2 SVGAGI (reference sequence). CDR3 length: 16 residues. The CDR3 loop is CASSYSVARGPHEQYF. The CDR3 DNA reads TGTGCCAGCAGTTACTCGGTTGCGCGGGGTCCGCACGAGCAGTACTTC.

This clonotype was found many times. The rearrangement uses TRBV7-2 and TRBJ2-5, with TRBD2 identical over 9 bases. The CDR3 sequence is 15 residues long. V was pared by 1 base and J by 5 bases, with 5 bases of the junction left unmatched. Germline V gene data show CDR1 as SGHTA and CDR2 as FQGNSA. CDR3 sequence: CASSLELAGRETQYF. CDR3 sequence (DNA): TGTGCCAGCAGCTTAGAGCTAGCGGGACGGGAGACCCAGTACTTC.